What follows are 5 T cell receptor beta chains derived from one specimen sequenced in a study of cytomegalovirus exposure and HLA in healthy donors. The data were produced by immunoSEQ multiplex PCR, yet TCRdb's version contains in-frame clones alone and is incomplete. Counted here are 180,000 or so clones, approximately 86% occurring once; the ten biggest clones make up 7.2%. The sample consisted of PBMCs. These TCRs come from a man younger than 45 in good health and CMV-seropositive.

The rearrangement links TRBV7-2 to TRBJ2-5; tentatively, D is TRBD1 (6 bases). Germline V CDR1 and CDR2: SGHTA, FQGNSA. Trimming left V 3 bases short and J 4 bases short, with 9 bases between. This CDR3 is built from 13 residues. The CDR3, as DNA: TGTGCCAGCAGCTTTGCAGGGGCAGAGACCCAGTACTTC. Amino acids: CASSFAGAETQYF.

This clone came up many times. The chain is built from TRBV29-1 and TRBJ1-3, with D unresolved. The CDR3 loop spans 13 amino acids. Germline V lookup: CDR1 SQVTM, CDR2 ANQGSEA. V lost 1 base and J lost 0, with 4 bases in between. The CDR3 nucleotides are TGCAGCGTTGAAGTATCCTCTGGAAACACCATATATTTT. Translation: CSVEVSSGNTIYF.

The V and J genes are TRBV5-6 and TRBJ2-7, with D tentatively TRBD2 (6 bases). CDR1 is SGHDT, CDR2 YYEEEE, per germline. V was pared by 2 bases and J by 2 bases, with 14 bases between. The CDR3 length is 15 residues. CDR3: CASSFGGTVAYEQYF. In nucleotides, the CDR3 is TGTGCCAGCAGCTTTGGGGGGACTGTTGCCTACGAGCAGTACTTC.

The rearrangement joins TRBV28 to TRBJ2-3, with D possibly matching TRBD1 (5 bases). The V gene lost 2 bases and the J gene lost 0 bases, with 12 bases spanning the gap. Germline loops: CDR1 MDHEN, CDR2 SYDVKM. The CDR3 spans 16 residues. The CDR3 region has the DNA TGTGCCAGCAGTTTACCTGCCAGGGCCAGCACAGATACGCAGTATTTT. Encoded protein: CASSLPARASTDTQYF. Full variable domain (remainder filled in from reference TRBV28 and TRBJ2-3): DVKVTQSSRYLVKRTGEKVFLECVQDMDHENMFWYRQDPGLGLRLIYFSYDVKMKEKGDIPEGYSVSREKKERFSLILESASTNQTSMYLCASSLPARASTDTQYFGPGTRLTVL.

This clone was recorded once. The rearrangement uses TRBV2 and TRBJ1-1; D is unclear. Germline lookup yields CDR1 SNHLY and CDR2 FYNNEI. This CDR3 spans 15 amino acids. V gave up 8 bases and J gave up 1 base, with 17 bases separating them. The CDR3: CASQDGGLKNTEAFF. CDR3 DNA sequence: TGTGCCAGCCAGGACGGAGGGTTGAAGAACACTGAAGCTTTCTTT.